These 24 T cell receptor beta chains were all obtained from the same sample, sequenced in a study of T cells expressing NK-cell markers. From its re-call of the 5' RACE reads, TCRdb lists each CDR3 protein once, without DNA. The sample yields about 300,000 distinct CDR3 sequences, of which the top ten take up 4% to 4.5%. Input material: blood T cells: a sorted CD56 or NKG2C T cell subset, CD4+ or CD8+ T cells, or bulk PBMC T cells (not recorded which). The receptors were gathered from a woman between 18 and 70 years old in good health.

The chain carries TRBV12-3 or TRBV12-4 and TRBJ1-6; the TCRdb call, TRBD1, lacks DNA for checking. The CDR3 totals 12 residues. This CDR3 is CASCRGNSPLHF.

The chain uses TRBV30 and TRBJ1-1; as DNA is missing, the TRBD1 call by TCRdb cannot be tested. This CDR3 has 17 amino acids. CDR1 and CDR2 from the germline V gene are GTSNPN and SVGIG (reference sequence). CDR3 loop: CAWTKYPSERGNTEAFF.

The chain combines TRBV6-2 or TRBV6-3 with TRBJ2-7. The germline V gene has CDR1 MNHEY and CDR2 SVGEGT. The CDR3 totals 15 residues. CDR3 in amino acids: CASSYFGISSYEQYF.

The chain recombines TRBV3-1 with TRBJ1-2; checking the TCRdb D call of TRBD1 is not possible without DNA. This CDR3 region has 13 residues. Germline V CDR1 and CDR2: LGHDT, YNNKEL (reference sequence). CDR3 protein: CASSQSGLGGYTF.

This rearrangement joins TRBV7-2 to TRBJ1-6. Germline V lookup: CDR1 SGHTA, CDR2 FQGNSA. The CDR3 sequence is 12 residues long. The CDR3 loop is CASSTRHSPLHF.

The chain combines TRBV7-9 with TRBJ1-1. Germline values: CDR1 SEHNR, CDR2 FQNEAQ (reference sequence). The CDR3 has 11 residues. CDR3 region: CASSQSTEAFF.

The CDR3 spells CASSMWGNYGYTF. This chain joins TRBV19 and TRBJ1-2. CDR3 length equals 13 residues. In germline, CDR1 is LNHDA, CDR2 SQIVND (reference sequence). Complete variable domain (other parts from reference TRBV19 and TRBJ1-2): DGGITQSPKYLFRKEGQNVTLSCEQNLNHDAMYWYRQDPGQGLRLIYYSQIVNDFQKGDIAEGYSVSREKKESFPLTVTSAQKNPTAFYLCASSMWGNYGYTFGSGTRLTVV.

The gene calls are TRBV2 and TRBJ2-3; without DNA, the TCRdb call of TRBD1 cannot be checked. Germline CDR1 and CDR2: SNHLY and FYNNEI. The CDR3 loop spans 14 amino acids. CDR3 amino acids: CARSVAGDTDTQYF.

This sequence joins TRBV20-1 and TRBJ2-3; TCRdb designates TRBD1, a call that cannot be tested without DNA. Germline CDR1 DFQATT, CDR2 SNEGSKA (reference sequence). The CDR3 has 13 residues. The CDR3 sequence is CSARSPGADTQYF.

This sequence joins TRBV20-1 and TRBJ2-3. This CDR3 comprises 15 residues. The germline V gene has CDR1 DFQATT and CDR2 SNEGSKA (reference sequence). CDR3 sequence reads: CSARGLGLAPDTQYF.

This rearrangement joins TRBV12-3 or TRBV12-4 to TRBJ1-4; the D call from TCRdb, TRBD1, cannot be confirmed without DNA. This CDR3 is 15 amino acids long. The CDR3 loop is CASSPRQGPNEKLFF.

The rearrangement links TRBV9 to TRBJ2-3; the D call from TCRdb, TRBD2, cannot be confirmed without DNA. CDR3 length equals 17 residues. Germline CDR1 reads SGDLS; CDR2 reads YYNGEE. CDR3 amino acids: CASSAQGRPLSTDTQYF.

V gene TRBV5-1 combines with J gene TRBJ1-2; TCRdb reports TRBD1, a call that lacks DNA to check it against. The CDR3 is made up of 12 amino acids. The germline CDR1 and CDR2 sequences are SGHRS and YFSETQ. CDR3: CASSRDRDGYTF.

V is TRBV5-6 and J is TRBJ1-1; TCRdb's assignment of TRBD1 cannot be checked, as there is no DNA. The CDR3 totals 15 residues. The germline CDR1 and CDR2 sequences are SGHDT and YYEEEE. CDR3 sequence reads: CASSVEMGQNTEAFF.

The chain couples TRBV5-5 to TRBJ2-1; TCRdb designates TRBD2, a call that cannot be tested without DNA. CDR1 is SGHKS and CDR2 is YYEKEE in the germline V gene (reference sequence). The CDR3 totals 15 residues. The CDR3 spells CASSPGLQGYNEQFF.

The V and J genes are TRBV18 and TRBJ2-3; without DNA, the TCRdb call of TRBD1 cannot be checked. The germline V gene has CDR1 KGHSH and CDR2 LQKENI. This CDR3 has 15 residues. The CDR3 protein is CASSLGGTDSDTQYF.

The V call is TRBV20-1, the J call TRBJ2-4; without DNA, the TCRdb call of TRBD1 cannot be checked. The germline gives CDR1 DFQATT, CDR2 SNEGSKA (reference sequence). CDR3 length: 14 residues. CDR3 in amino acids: CSADPGTGENIQYF.

The CDR3 spells CASSLGLAGETQYF. The rearrangement uses TRBV7-9 and TRBJ2-5; lacking DNA, the TRBD2 call made by TCRdb goes unchecked. From germline, CDR1 is SEHNR and CDR2 FQNEAQ (reference sequence). The CDR3 runs 14 residues.

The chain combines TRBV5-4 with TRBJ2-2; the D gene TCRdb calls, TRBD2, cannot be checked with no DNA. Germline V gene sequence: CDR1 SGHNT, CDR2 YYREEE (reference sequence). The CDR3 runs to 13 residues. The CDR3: CASSPVRDGELFF.

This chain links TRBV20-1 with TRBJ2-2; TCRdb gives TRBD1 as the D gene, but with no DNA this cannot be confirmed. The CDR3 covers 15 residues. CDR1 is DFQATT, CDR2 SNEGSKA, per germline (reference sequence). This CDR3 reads CSASRDRANTGELFF.

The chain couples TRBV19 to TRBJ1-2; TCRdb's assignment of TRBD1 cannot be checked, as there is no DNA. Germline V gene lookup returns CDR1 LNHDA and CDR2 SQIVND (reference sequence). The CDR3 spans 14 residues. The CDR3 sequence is CATAQGPTNYGYTF.

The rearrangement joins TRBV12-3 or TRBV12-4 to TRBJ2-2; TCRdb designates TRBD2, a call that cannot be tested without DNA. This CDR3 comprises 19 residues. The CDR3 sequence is CASSSRGLAGGRVTGELFF.

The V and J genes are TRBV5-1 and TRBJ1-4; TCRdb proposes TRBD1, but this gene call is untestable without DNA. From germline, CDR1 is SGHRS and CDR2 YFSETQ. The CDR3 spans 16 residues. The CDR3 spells CASRSGGLATNEKLFF.

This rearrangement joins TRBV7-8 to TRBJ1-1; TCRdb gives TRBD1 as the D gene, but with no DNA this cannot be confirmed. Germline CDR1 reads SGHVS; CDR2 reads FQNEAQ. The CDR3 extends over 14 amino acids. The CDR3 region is CASSLFGANTEAFF.